This T cell receptor beta chain was captured by sequencing in a study of early T cells in non-severe SARS-CoV-2 infection. Turning to the study itself: Unsorted whole-blood RNA was sequenced in bulk, leaving chains unpaired.

Broader study findings: CD4 and private specificities were missed by VDJdb matching, which favored anti-spike CD8 responses.

Unique molecular identifiers were added to individual cDNA molecules. MiXCR, run by TCRdb on the 5' RACE reads, gives a single entry per CDR3 protein. The sample carries around 40,000 distinct CDR3 sequences, roughly 10% recorded once. This CDR3 has 14 amino acids. The J segment lost 4 bases and the V segment lost 5 bases, leaving 5 bases of the junction unmatched. Germline CDR1 is SGHAT and CDR2 is FQNNGV. This clonotype was detected ten times or more. Its antigen is unknown. This receptor was identified in an adult who was a healthcare worker with PCR-confirmed SARS-CoV-2 infection or an uninfected control (not recorded which). The chain combines TRBV11-2 with TRBJ1-5, with 7 bases fitting TRBD1. The sequenced material came from whole blood. The DNA of the CDR3 is TGTGCCAGCAGCATTGACAGGGTGAATCAGCCCCAGCATTTT. Translated, it gives CASSIDRVNQPQHF.